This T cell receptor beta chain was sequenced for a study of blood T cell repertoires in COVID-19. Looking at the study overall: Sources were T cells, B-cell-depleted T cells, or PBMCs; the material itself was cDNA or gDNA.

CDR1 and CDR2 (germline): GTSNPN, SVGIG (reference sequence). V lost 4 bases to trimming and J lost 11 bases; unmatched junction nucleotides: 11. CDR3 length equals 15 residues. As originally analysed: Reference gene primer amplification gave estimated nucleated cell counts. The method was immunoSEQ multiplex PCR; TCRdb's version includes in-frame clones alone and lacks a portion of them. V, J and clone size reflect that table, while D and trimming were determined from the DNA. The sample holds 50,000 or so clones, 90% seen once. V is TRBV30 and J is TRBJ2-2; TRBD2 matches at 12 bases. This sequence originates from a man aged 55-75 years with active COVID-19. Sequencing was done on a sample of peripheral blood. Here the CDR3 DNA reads TGTGCCTGGAACAGGGGACTAGCGGGTTCGCAAGAGCTGTTTTTT. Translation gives CAWNRGLAGSQELFF.